These 26 T cell receptor beta chains came from one sample sequenced in a study of blood T cell repertoires in COVID-19. Sequencing was performed with immunoSEQ multiplex PCR; in TCRdb, only in-frame clones are kept and a portion is missing. The data contain 400,000 to 500,000 clones, 86% of them seen just once; the ten biggest clones take up 1.4%. Sequenced: peripheral blood. The receptors shown here come from a young woman with active or convalescent COVID-19.

This clone occurred once. This rearrangement joins TRBV13 to TRBJ1-4; 9 positions match TRBD1. The CDR3 consists of 16 residues. The germline V gene has CDR1 PRHDT and CDR2 FYEKMQ (reference sequence). J gave up 8 bases and V 3 bases, and 10 bases lay outside the gene matches. The CDR3 spells CASSLYGTGSNEKLFF. The CDR3 DNA reads as TGTGCCAGCAGCTTGTACGGGACAGGGAGTAACGAAAAACTGTTTTTT.

The chain has TRBV7-9 and TRBJ1-1; 8 bases are shared with TRBD1. Germline V lookup: CDR1 SEHNR, CDR2 FQNEAQ (reference sequence). The V and J ends lost 6 bases and 4 bases, in that order; junction bases with no gene match: 4. The CDR3 runs to 13 residues. CDR3 DNA sequence: TGTGCCAGCAGACAGGGGGGGAGCACTGAAGCTTTCTTT. As protein: CASRQGGSTEAFF.

The CDR3 loop is CASTPDRNSNQPQHF. For the CDR3, the DNA is TGTGCCAGCACTCCTGACAGGAATAGCAATCAGCCCCAGCATTTT. The chain combines TRBV2 with TRBJ1-5; D possibly corresponds to TRBD1 (6 bases). This CDR3 region has 15 residues. V gave up 7 bases and J gave up 0 bases, with 13 bases separating them. The germline V gene has CDR1 SNHLY and CDR2 FYNNEI.

The chain combines TRBV19 with TRBJ1-1; D unresolved. CDR3 length: 12 amino acids. Trimming took off 5 bases at V and 5 bases at J, with 9 bases between the two ends. Germline assignment: CDR1 LNHDA and CDR2 SQIVND (reference sequence). The CDR3 DNA follows: TGTGCCAGTAGTGACTGGAAGACTGAAGCTTTCTTT. Its translation is CASSDWKTEAFF.

This chain links TRBV5-1 with TRBJ1-1; D not certain. V dropped 0 bases and J dropped 6 bases, with 15 bases sitting between them. Germline CDR1 SGHRS, CDR2 YFSETQ. The length of the CDR3 is 15 residues. The CDR3 loop reads CASSLDPSPPPEAFF. CDR3 sequence (DNA): TGCGCCAGCAGCTTGGATCCAAGCCCGCCACCTGAAGCTTTCTTT.

This chain joins TRBV27 and TRBJ1-1; TRBD1 is a possible D gene (6 bases). Germline CDR1 is MNHEY and CDR2 is SMNVEV (reference sequence). The V end was cut by 5 bases, the J end by 0 bases, with 16 bases between. This CDR3 is 16 amino acids long. CDR3 residues: CASSPHRAPLNTEAFF. CDR3 coding DNA: TGTGCCAGCAGTCCGCACAGGGCTCCGCTGAACACTGAAGCTTTCTTT.

The CDR3 here is CASSVSAYNYGYTF. The CDR3 DNA reads TGTGCCAGCAGTGTGAGCGCCTATAACTATGGCTACACCTTC. V is TRBV2 and J is TRBJ1-2; D remains ambiguous. The CDR3 length is 14 residues. Germline CDR1 is SNHLY and CDR2 is FYNNEI. Between the trimmed V and J ends, which lost 4 bases and 1 base, there was a span of 10 bases.

In its sample, this clone was seen once. This rearrangement joins TRBV5-4 to TRBJ1-4; TRBD1 might be the D (5 bases). The V and J ends lost 3 bases and 0 bases respectively, with 9 bases between them. The germline gives CDR1 SGHNT, CDR2 YYREEE (reference sequence). CDR3 size: 15 residues. CDR3 sequence reads: CASSSGGATNEKLFF. The DNA for the CDR3 is TGTGCCAGCAGCTCGGGGGGTGCAACTAATGAAAAACTGTTTTTT.

This chain uses TRBV6-5 with TRBJ1-2, with D perhaps TRBD1 (6 bases). Germline CDR1 is MNHEY and CDR2 is SVGAGI. The CDR3 spans 11 residues. V lost 8 bases to trimming and J lost 8 bases, with 12 bases between them. The DNA for the CDR3 is TGTGCCAGCGGAACACAGGGCGGCTACACCTTC. This codes for CASGTQGGYTF.

This clone turned up a few times. This sequence joins TRBV29-1 and TRBJ1-2, with a tentative D call TRBD1 (6 bases). The germline V and J ends were trimmed by 7 bases and 8 bases, with 14 bases remaining between them. CDR1 and CDR2 from the germline V gene are SQVTM and ANQGSEA. The CDR3 covers 11 residues. CDR3 sequence: CSAQGLRGYTF. CDR3 nucleotide sequence: TGCAGCGCACAGGGCTTGAGGGGCTACACCTTC.

The chain has TRBV6-5 and TRBJ1-1, with 9 bases aligning to TRBD1. CDR3 length equals 15 residues. J was trimmed by 1 base and V by 6 bases; bases with no gene match: 6. The V gene's germline CDR1 is MNHEY and CDR2 SVGAGI. CDR3 bases: TGTGCCAGCAGGCTGACAGGGGGGTGGAACACTGAAGCTTTCTTT. It translates to CASRLTGGWNTEAFF.

The rearrangement links TRBV5-1 to TRBJ1-1; D is possibly TRBD1 (5 bases). CDR3 size: 14 residues. Germline V gene sequence: CDR1 SGHRS, CDR2 YFSETQ. Trimming removed 4 bases from V and 0 bases from J, with 10 bases in between. CDR3 nucleotide sequence: TGCGCCAGCAGCATGGGGCATTTGAACACTGAAGCTTTCTTT. Amino acids: CASSMGHLNTEAFF.

This chain joins TRBV4-1 and TRBJ1-6; TRBD1 aligns across 8 bases. The germline V gene has CDR1 MGHRA and CDR2 YSYEKL. After removal of 11 bases from V and 9 bases from J, the junction contained 9 bases not matched to a gene. This CDR3 is 13 amino acids long. The CDR3 protein is CASRQGSASPLHF. CDR3 nucleotide sequence: TGCGCCTCCAGACAGGGGTCGGCTTCACCCCTCCACTTT.

The chain has TRBV25-1 and TRBJ2-1, with D unclear. V was clipped by 6 bases and J by 4 bases, with 7 bases between them. This CDR3 region has 12 residues. Per the germline V gene, CDR1 is MGHDK and CDR2 is SYGVNS. This CDR3 is CASSVKYNEQFF. CDR3 sequence (DNA): TGTGCCAGCAGCGTAAAATACAATGAGCAGTTCTTC.

The V gene is TRBV5-1, the J gene TRBJ1-1; TRBD1 agrees at 7 bases. This CDR3 is 14 amino acids long. The trim removed 5 bases at V and 4 bases at J, leaving 8 bases unmatched. Germline CDR1 and CDR2: SGHRS and YFSETQ. The CDR3 sequence: CASSLDREVTEAFF. The CDR3 DNA follows: TGCGCCAGCAGTTTAGACAGGGAGGTCACTGAAGCTTTCTTT.

The rearrangement joins TRBV5-1 to TRBJ2-1; 13 bases fit TRBD2. V lost 4 bases and J lost 5; bases outside the gene matches: 6. CDR3 length: 16 amino acids. Germline-derived CDR1 and CDR2 are SGHRS and YFSETQ. For the CDR3, the DNA is TGCGCCAGCAGCCTGTTACTAGCGGGGGGGAACAATGAGCAGTTCTTC. Translation: CASSLLLAGGNNEQFF.

For this clone: Other nucleotide sequences in the sample specify the same CDR3. For the CDR3, the DNA is TGTGCCAGTAGTATCCAGGTGTCCGGAAACACCATATATTTT. This codes for CASSIQVSGNTIYF. The chain employs TRBV19 and TRBJ1-3; D unresolved. Trimming removed 3 bases from V and 4 bases from J, with 10 bases in between. The CDR3 covers 14 residues. Germline CDR1 is LNHDA and CDR2 is SQIVND (reference sequence).

The V call is TRBV19, the J call TRBJ2-3; D uncertain. V lost 6 bases to trimming and J lost 4 bases, with 11 bases between them. Germline V lookup: CDR1 LNHDA, CDR2 SQIVND (reference sequence). The CDR3 spans 13 residues. The CDR3 spells CASSTVSPDTQYF. The CDR3, as DNA: TGTGCCAGTAGCACTGTGAGCCCAGATACGCAGTATTTT.

V usage is TRBV7-6 and J usage is TRBJ1-6, with D uncertain. The V end lost 7 bases, the J end lost 0 bases, and 16 bases lay between the germline ends. The germline CDR1 and CDR2 sequences are SGHVS and FNYEAQ. The CDR3 contains 17 residues. CDR3 DNA: TGTGCCAGCAAAGGTTTACAGAAAAACTCCTATAATTCACCCCTCCACTTT. Translated: CASKGLQKNSYNSPLHF. The full variable domain, completed using reference TRBV7-6 and TRBJ1-6, is GAGVSQSPRYKVTKRGQDVALRCDPISGHVSLYWYRQALGQGPEFLTYFNYEAQQDKSGLPNDRFSAERPEGSISTLTIQRTEQRDSAMYRCASKGLQKNSYNSPLHFGNGTRLTVT.

The genes are TRBV7-2 and TRBJ2-1; 7 positions match TRBD1. The CDR3 spans 15 residues. J gave up 10 bases and V 8 bases, and 17 bases lay outside the gene matches. The V gene's germline CDR1 is SGHTA and CDR2 FQGNSA. DNA of the CDR3: TGTGCCAGCGGGTTGGGGAGCGGCGCAGGGGGAGAGCAGTTCTTC. It encodes CASGLGSGAGGEQFF.

V gene TRBV5-6 combines with J gene TRBJ1-6; 8 bases fit TRBD1. The ends lost 0 bases at V and 7 bases at J; junction bases unmatched: 9. The CDR3 is 17 amino acids. The germline V gene encodes CDR1 SGHDT and CDR2 YYEEEE. This chain's CDR3 is CASSLERGRGLNSPLHF. CDR3 in DNA: TGTGCCAGCAGCTTGGAACGAGGCAGGGGGCTAAATTCACCCCTCCACTTT. Supplemented by reference TRBV5-6 and TRBJ1-6, the full variable domain reads DAGVTQSPTHLIKTRGQQVTLRCSPKSGHDTVSWYQQALGQGPQFIFQYYEEEERQRGNFPDRFSGHQFPNYSSELNVNALLLGDSALYLCASSLERGRGLNSPLHFGNGTRLTVT.

The chain recombines TRBV2 with TRBJ2-6; D gene unclear. The V end lost 5 bases, the J end lost 0 bases, and 11 bases lay between the germline ends. This CDR3 contains 16 residues. In germline, CDR1 is SNHLY, CDR2 FYNNEI. As DNA, the CDR3 is TGTGCCAGCAGTTTCGACACCAGCTCTGGGGCCAACGTCCTGACTTTC. This sequence encodes CASSFDTSSGANVLTF.

The rearrangement links TRBV6-1 to TRBJ2-1, with a tentative D call TRBD2 (6 bases). From germline, CDR1 is MNHNS and CDR2 SASEGT. The CDR3 has 17 residues. V was clipped by 2 bases and J by 0 bases, with 14 bases between them. In DNA form, the CDR3 reads TGTGCCAGCAGTGAATTTTTGGCGGGGAGCTCCTACAATGAGCAGTTCTTC. It specifies CASSEFLAGSSYNEQFF.

The V and J genes are TRBV7-9 and TRBJ1-1, with D perhaps matching TRBD1 (6 bases). This CDR3 contains 13 residues. Between the trimmed V and J ends, which lost 2 bases and 5 bases, there was a span of 9 bases. The V gene's germline CDR1 is SEHNR and CDR2 FQNEAQ (reference sequence). The CDR3 DNA is TGTGCCAGCAGCTTAAGCACAGGGACTGAAGCTTTCTTT. Its translation: CASSLSTGTEAFF.

The chain joins TRBV30 to TRBJ1-5; possibly TRBD1 for D (6 bases). V was pared by 2 bases and J by 4 bases, with 9 bases between. CDR1 is GTSNPN, CDR2 SVGIG, per germline (reference sequence). The CDR3 sequence is 13 residues long. The CDR3 DNA follows: TGTGCCTGGAGTCCGGACAGTAATCAGCCCCAGCATTTT. Its protein product is CAWSPDSNQPQHF.

The V gene is TRBV2, the J gene TRBJ1-1, with D unclear. CDR1 and CDR2 from the germline V gene are SNHLY and FYNNEI. The CDR3 consists of 14 residues. Trimming left V 7 bases short and J 1 base short, with 13 bases between. The CDR3 region has the DNA TGTGCCAGCATCACCGATAGATCGAACACTGAAGCTTTCTTT. Its protein is CASITDRSNTEAFF. Together with reference TRBV2 and TRBJ1-1, the CDR3 gives the full variable domain: EPEVTQTPSHQVTQMGQEVILRCVPISNHLYFYWYRQILGQKVEFLVSFYNNEISEKSEIFDDQFSVERPDGSNFTLKIRSTKLEDSAMYFCASITDRSNTEAFFGQGTRLTVV.